This T cell receptor (beta chain) was sequenced during a study of spatial heterogeneity in lung cancer. On the study more broadly: Detection consistently yielded more beta chains than alpha chains. Notes on the study in general: Follow-up blood showed ubiquitous expanded tumor TCRs less than blood at resection did.

Specified time point: sample taken at primary tumor resection. No cells were sorted before sequencing. The whole RNA sequenced was extracted from tumor, nontumor lung or frozen PBMC. The donors comprised approximately 72 untreated early-stage non-small cell lung cancer patients. In the case of this clonotype: Its cognate antigen is unknown.

CDR1 and CDR2 from the germline V gene are SGHTA and FQGNSA. This CDR3 spans 13 amino acids. With 1 base removed from V and 8 bases from J, the gap between germline ends came to 11 bases. Every cDNA TCR molecule received its own unique molecular identifier. TCRdb re-analysed the 5' RACE reads in MiXCR, keeping a single row per CDR3 protein. The sample comprises under 100,000 distinct CDR3 sequences, roughly 10% of which are singletons, and less than 9% rests with the top ten. Sample: PBMCs, taken at surgery. The TCR was taken from a male donor with early-stage non-small cell lung cancer. The chain employs TRBV7-2 and TRBJ1-2, with D unresolved. DNA of the CDR3: TGTGCCAGCAGCTTAGAGGCAGGCCGGGGCTACACCTTC. This encodes CASSLEAGRGYTF.